This passage covers 22 T cell receptor beta chains from one sample sequenced in a study of T cell responses to AZD1222 COVID-19 vaccine. Profiling relied on immunoSEQ multiplex PCR, and the TCRdb table lists in-frame clones only, not all of them. The sample yields approximately 150,000 clones, over 75% seen once. This sample comprised peripheral blood, obtained 28 days after the second dose of the MenACWY control vaccine. These receptors originate from an adult who received the MenACWY meningococcal vaccine as a control.

The J gene is TRBJ1-3, the V gene TRBV5-1; TRBD1 matches 7 bases. This CDR3 region has 14 residues. The germline CDR1 and CDR2 sequences are SGHRS and YFSETQ. With 2 bases clipped from V and 5 bases from J, the junction kept 4 bases outside the gene matches. The CDR3 sequence is CASSFQGERNTIYF. CDR3 coding DNA: TGCGCCAGCAGCTTTCAGGGGGAACGAAACACCATATATTTT.

The chain couples TRBV7-2 to TRBJ1-3; D is ambiguous. The CDR3 loop spans 17 amino acids. Between the trimmed V and J ends, which lost 1 base and 0 bases, there was a span of 13 bases. Per germline, CDR1 SGHTA and CDR2 FQGNSA. The CDR3 sequence: CASSLEGGRGSGNTIYF. Written as DNA, the CDR3 is TGTGCCAGCAGCTTAGAAGGTGGGCGAGGCTCTGGAAACACCATATATTTT.

The chain is built from TRBV9 and TRBJ2-3; tentative D call: TRBD2 (6 bases). The CDR3 extends over 17 amino acids. Trimming stripped 0 bases from V and 1 base from J, with 15 bases between. Germline V gene lookup returns CDR1 SGDLS and CDR2 YYNGEE. The CDR3 DNA sequence: TGTGCCAGCAGCGTAGCTACCGGGGGTGTCGGCACAGATACGCAGTATTTT. Its translation: CASSVATGGVGTDTQYF. The full variable domain, rest sourced from reference TRBV9 and TRBJ2-3, is DSGVTQTPKHLITATGQRVTLRCSPRSGDLSVYWYQQSLDQGLQFLIQYYNGEERAKGNILERFSAQQFPDLHSELNLSSLELGDSALYFCASSVATGGVGTDTQYFGPGTRLTVL.

The rearrangement uses TRBV9 and TRBJ2-7; 10 bases match TRBD1. V was clipped by 2 bases and J by 2 bases; unmatched bases: 1. This CDR3 has 14 amino acids. Germline V gene sequence: CDR1 SGDLS, CDR2 YYNGEE. CDR3 sequence reads: CASSVGTGAYEQYF. The CDR3, as DNA: TGTGCCAGCAGCGTCGGGACAGGGGCCTACGAGCAGTACTTC.

The rearrangement uses TRBV28 and TRBJ1-2; D is perhaps TRBD1 (5 bases). Germline V gives CDR1 MDHEN, CDR2 SYDVKM. Deletions cut 3 bases from V and 3 bases from J, with 8 bases between. The CDR3 is made up of 13 amino acids. CDR3 protein: CASSLVGDYGYTF. CDR3 bases: TGTGCCAGCAGTTTGGTAGGGGACTATGGCTACACCTTC.

This clone was observed a few times. The chain recombines TRBV11-3 with TRBJ1-1; possible D gene TRBD1, 6 bases. V was trimmed by 2 bases and J by 1 base, leaving 11 bases between them. CDR3 length: 15 residues. Germline assignment: CDR1 SGHNT and CDR2 YENEEA. The CDR3 here is CASSLLGHRNTEAFF. For the CDR3, the DNA is TGTGCCAGCAGCTTATTGGGACACAGGAACACTGAAGCTTTCTTT.

The chain recombines TRBV10-3 with TRBJ2-5; D tentatively fits TRBD1 or TRBD2 (6 bases each). Trimming took 3 bases from V and 1 from J, leaving 18 bases between them. CDR1 is ENHRY and CDR2 is SYGVKD in the germline V gene. The CDR3 has 17 amino acids. Here the CDR3 DNA reads TGTGCCATCAGTGATTGGGGGGCCGGGACACCCCAAGAGACCCAGTACTTC. Protein sequence: CAISDWGAGTPQETQYF.

The rearrangement uses TRBV7-3 and TRBJ1-1; no reliable D call. Germline CDR1 and CDR2: SGHTA and FQGTGA. This CDR3 has 12 amino acids. V was pared by 10 bases and J by 0 bases, with 9 bases between. For the CDR3, the DNA is TGTGCCAAGACGGCCATGAACACTGAAGCTTTCTTT. It specifies CAKTAMNTEAFF.

CDR3 in DNA: TGTGCCAGCAGCCACCCGGAAGGGAGAGGCTACACCTTC. It specifies CASSHPEGRGYTF. The rearrangement links TRBV2 to TRBJ1-2; D not resolved. Germline V CDR1 and CDR2: SNHLY, FYNNEI. The CDR3 is 13 amino acids. Trimming took off 6 bases at V and 8 bases at J, with 16 bases between the two ends. The entire variable domain, with the rest obtained from reference TRBV2 and TRBJ1-2, is as follows: EPEVTQTPSHQVTQMGQEVILRCVPISNHLYFYWYRQILGQKVEFLVSFYNNEISEKSEIFDDQFSVERPDGSNFTLKIRSTKLEDSAMYFCASSHPEGRGYTFGSGTRLTVV.

The rearrangement uses TRBV12-3 or TRBV12-4 and TRBJ1-3; D call uncertain. CDR3 size: 12 residues. The V and J ends lost 3 bases and 4 bases respectively, with 4 bases between them. CDR3 nucleotide sequence: TGTGCCAGCAGTTTGTCCGGAAACACCATATATTTT. It encodes CASSLSGNTIYF.

The sample holds a few counts of this clone. The chain joins TRBV30 to TRBJ1-4; 8 bases are shared with TRBD1. This CDR3 has 13 residues. With 2 bases clipped from V and 10 bases from J, the junction kept 6 bases outside the gene matches. Germline values: CDR1 GTSNPN, CDR2 SVGIG (reference sequence). CDR3 in amino acids: CAWSIGTGVKLFF. DNA of the CDR3: TGTGCCTGGAGTATAGGGACAGGAGTAAAACTGTTTTTT.

The CDR3 spells CASSQARQGMGTEAFF. The CDR3 DNA is TGCGCCAGCAGCCAGGCCCGACAGGGAATGGGGACTGAAGCTTTCTTT. This chain joins TRBV5-1 and TRBJ1-1; 7 bases map to TRBD1. Trimming removed 4 bases from V and 5 bases from J; junction bases left unmatched: 14. The V gene's germline CDR1 is SGHRS and CDR2 YFSETQ. This CDR3 has 16 residues.

The gene calls are TRBV6-6 and TRBJ1-1, with D uncertain. Trimming took off 11 bases at V and 7 bases at J, with 14 bases between the two ends. The V gene's germline CDR1 is MNHNY and CDR2 SVGAGI (reference sequence). The CDR3 sequence is 11 residues long. The CDR3 is CAVTRVREAFF. The DNA of the CDR3 is TGTGCCGTCACACGGGTGCGTGAAGCTTTCTTT.

The genes are TRBV9 and TRBJ1-5; D is uncertain. This CDR3 is 14 amino acids long. Per germline, CDR1 SGDLS and CDR2 YYNGEE. V was clipped by 0 bases and J by 6 bases, with 10 bases between them. CDR3: CASSVADGGQPQHF. Written as DNA, the CDR3 is TGTGCCAGCAGCGTAGCGGATGGAGGTCAGCCCCAGCATTTT.

The chain employs TRBV4-3 and TRBJ1-1; D uncertain. V lost 0 bases, J lost 6 bases, and 11 bases lay in between. Germline V gene sequence: CDR1 LGHNA, CDR2 YSLEER. The CDR3 contains 14 residues. The CDR3 region has the DNA TGCGCCAGCAGCCAAGATCGACGGAGGCCTGAAGCTTTCTTT. This encodes CASSQDRRRPEAFF.

The V call is TRBV3-1 (or the pseudogene TRBV3-2), the J call TRBJ1-1; D is possibly TRBD1 (5 bases). V lost 0 bases, J lost 4 bases, and 12 bases lay in between. There are 15 residues in the CDR3. The germline V gene encodes CDR1 LGHDT and CDR2 YNNKEL (reference sequence). The DNA of the CDR3 is TGTGCCAGCAGCCAAGATCGGGGCACATCCACTGAAGCTTTCTTT. It encodes CASSQDRGTSTEAFF.

The V gene is TRBV3-1 (or the pseudogene TRBV3-2), the J gene TRBJ2-2; no reliable D call. CDR1 and CDR2 from the germline V gene are LGHDT and YNNKEL (reference sequence). The CDR3 covers 13 residues. V shed 1 base and J shed 7 bases, with 7 bases lying between them. CDR3 DNA: TGTGCCAGCAGCCAAGTCCAGGTCGGGGAGCTGTTTTTT. This sequence encodes CASSQVQVGELFF.

The chain is built from TRBV19 and TRBJ1-2; D is unresolved. Germline V CDR1 and CDR2: LNHDA, SQIVND (reference sequence). The CDR3 extends over 14 amino acids. V was trimmed by 4 bases and J by 2 bases, leaving 11 bases between them. The CDR3, as DNA: TGTGCCAGTAGTACCTCGACGGGAAACTATGGCTACACCTTC. Its protein is CASSTSTGNYGYTF.

This chain uses TRBV19 with TRBJ1-2, with a weak D call TRBD1 (6 bases). V dropped 3 bases and J dropped 3 bases, with 17 bases sitting between them. The germline gives CDR1 LNHDA, CDR2 SQIVND (reference sequence). CDR3 length: 16 residues. CDR3 sequence reads: CASSMGRGYLDYGYTF. The CDR3 DNA follows: TGTGCCAGTAGTATGGGCAGGGGATACCTAGACTATGGCTACACCTTC.

J is TRBJ1-5 and V is TRBV5-1; D not resolved. The CDR3 runs to 16 residues. Trimming cost V 3 bases and J 3 bases, with 16 bases left between them. Germline values: CDR1 SGHRS, CDR2 YFSETQ. DNA for the CDR3: TGCGCCAGCAGCTCCGTAGACGGACTGATCAATCAGCCCCAGCATTTT. Translated: CASSSVDGLINQPQHF.

The chain links TRBV2 to TRBJ1-1; D is ambiguous. In germline, CDR1 is SNHLY, CDR2 FYNNEI. The length of the CDR3 is 15 residues. V dropped 4 bases and J dropped 1 base, with 13 bases sitting between them. The CDR3 here is CASSARTRGNTEAFF. CDR3 coding DNA: TGTGCCAGCAGTGCCAGGACTCGAGGGAACACTGAAGCTTTCTTT.

V usage is TRBV7-3 and J usage is TRBJ2-3; TRBD1 agrees at 9 bases. CDR1 is SGHTA and CDR2 is FQGTGA in the germline V gene. This CDR3 spans 13 amino acids. The V segment lost 5 bases and the J segment 8 bases; nucleotides outside the gene matches: 5. The CDR3 coding sequence is TGTGCCAGCAGCCCCCGGGACAGGGCTACGCAGTATTTT. It codes for CASSPRDRATQYF.